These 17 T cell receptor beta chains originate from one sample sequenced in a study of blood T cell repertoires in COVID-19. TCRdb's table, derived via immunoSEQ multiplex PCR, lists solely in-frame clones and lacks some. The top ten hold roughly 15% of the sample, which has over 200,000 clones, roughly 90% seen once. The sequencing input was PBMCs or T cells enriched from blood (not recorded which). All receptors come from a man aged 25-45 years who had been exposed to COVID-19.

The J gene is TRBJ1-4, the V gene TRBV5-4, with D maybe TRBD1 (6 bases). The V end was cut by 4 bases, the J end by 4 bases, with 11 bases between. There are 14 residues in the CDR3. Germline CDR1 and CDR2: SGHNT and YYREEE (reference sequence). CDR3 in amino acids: CASSLDSLNEKLFF. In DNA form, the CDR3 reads TGTGCCAGCAGCCTGGACAGCCTTAATGAAAAACTGTTTTTT.

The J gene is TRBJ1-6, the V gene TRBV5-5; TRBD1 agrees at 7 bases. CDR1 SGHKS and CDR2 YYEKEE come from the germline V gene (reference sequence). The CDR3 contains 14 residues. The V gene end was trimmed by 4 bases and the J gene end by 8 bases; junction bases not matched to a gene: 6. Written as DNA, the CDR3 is TGTGCCAGCAGCCAAGACAGGGCGGATTCACCCCTCCACTTT. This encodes CASSQDRADSPLHF. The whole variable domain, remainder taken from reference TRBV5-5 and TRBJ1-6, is DAGVTQSPTHLIKTRGQQVTLRCSPISGHKSVSWYQQVLGQGPQFIFQYYEKEERGRGNFPDRFSARQFPNYSSELNVNALLLGDSALYLCASSQDRADSPLHFGNGTRLTVT.

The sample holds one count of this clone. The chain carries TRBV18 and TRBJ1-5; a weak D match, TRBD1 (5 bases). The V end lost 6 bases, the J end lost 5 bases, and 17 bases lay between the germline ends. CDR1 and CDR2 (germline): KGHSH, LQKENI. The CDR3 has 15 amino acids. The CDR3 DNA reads TGTGCCAGCTCGTTACGACAGAATCCAGATCAGCCCCAGCATTTT. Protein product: CASSLRQNPDQPQHF.

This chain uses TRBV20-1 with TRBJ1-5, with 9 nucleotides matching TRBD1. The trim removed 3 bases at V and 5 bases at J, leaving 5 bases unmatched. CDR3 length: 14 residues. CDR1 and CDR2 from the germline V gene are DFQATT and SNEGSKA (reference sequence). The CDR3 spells CSASLGDRDQPQHF. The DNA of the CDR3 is TGCAGTGCTAGTCTAGGGGACAGGGATCAGCCCCAGCATTTT.

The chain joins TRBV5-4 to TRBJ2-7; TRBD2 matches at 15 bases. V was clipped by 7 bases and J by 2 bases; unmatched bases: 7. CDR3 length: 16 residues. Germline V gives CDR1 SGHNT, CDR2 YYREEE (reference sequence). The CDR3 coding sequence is TGTGCCAGCGGCGGGACTAGCGGGGGGCTTGCCTACGAGCAGTACTTC. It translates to CASGGTSGGLAYEQYF.

CDR3 protein: CASSSAPGSNTGELFF. The CDR3 bases are TGTGCCAGCAGCTCCGCGCCAGGTTCGAACACCGGGGAGCTGTTTTTT. J is TRBJ2-2 and V is TRBV7-9; no clear D gene. This CDR3 has 16 residues. V lost 4 bases to trimming and J lost 0 bases, with 12 bases between them. Per the germline V gene, CDR1 is SEHNR and CDR2 is FQNEAQ (reference sequence).

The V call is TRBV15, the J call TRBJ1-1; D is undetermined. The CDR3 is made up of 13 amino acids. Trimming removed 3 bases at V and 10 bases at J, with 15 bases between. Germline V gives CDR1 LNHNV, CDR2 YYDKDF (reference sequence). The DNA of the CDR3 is TGTGCCACCAGCAGGGAAAGGTCCACGGGAGCTTTCTTT. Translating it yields CATSRERSTGAFF.

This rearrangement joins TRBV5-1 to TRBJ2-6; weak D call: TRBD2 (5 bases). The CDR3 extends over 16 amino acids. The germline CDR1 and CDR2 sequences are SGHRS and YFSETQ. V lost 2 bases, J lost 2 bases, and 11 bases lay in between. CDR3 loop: CASSFRWGAGANVLTF. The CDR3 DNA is TGCGCCAGCAGCTTCAGGTGGGGAGCTGGGGCCAACGTCCTGACTTTC.

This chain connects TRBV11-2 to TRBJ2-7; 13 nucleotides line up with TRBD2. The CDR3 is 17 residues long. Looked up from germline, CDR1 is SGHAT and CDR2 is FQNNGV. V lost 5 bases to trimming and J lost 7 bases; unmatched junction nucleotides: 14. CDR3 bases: TGTGCCAGCAGCAACTGGACTAGCGGGGGTCCATTAGGAGAGCAGTACTTC. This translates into CASSNWTSGGPLGEQYF.

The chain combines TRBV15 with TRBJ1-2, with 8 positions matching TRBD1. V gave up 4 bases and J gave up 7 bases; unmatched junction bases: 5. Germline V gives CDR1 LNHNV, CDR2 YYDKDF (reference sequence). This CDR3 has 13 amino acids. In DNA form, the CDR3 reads TGTGCCACCAGCAACGGACAGGGTCGTGGCTACACCTTC. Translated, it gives CATSNGQGRGYTF.

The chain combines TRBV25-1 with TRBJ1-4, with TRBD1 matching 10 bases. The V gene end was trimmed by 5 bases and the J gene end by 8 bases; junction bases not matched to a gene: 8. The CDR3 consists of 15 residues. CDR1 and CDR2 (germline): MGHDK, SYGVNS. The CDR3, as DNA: TGTGCCAGCAGTTCCCCAGGGACAGGGGACGAAAAACTGTTTTTT. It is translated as CASSSPGTGDEKLFF.

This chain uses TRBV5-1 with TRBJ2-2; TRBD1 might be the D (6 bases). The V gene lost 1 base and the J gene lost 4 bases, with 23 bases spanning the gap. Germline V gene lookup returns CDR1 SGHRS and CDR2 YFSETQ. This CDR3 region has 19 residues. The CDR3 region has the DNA TGCGCCAGCAGCTTGTTTACGAAAACAGGGAGCGGCAGCACCGGGGAGCTGTTTTTT. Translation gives CASSLFTKTGSGSTGELFF.

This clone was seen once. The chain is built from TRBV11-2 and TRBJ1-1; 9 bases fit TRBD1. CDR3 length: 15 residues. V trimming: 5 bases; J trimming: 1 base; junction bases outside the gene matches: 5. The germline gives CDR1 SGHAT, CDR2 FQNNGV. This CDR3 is CASSKGQGSNTEAFF. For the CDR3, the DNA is TGTGCCAGCAGCAAAGGACAGGGGTCGAACACTGAAGCTTTCTTT.

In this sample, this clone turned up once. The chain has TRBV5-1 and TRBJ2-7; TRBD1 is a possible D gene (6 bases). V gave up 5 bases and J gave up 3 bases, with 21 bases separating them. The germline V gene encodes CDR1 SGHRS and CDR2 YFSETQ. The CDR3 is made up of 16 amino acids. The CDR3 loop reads CASRPWAETGVYEQYF. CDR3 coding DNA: TGCGCCAGCAGGCCATGGGCCGAGACAGGAGTCTACGAGCAGTACTTC.

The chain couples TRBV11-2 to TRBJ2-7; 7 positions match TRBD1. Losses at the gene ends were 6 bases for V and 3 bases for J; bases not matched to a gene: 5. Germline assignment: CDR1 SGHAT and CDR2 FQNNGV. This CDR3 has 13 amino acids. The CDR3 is CASRIDRVYEQYF. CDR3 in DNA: TGTGCCAGCAGAATAGACAGGGTCTACGAGCAGTACTTC. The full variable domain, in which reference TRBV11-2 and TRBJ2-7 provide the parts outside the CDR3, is EAGVAQSPRYKIIEKRQSVAFWCNPISGHATLYWYQQILGQGPKLLIQFQNNGVVDDSQLPKDRFSAERLKGVDSTLKIQPAKLEDSAVYLCASRIDRVYEQYFGPGTRLTVT.

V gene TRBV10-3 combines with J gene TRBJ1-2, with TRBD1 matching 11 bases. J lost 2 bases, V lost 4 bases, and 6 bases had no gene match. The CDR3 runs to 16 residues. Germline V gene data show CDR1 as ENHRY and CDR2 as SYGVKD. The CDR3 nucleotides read TGTGCCATCAGTGCCCGGGGACAGGGGGAGAACTATGGCTACACCTTC. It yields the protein CAISARGQGENYGYTF.

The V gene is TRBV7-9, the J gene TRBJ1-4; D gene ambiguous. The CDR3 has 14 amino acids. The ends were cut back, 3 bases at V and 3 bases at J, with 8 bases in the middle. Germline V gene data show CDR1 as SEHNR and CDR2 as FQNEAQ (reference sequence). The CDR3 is CASSLRVPNEKLFF. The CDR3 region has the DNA TGTGCCAGCAGCTTGCGTGTCCCTAATGAAAAACTGTTTTTT.